This TCR beta chain originates from a study of blood T cell repertoires in COVID-19. Study details: The United States, Italy and Spain were the sources of the acute and convalescent COVID-19 samples. T cells, B-cell-depleted T cells, or PBMCs provided the cDNA or gDNA that served as material.

CDR3 length: 15 residues. The germline V gene encodes CDR1 LGHDT and CDR2 YNNKEL (reference sequence). V was cut by 2 bases and J by 8 bases, with 15 bases left in between. TCRdb's table, derived via immunoSEQ multiplex PCR, lists solely in-frame clones and lacks some. The sample lists about 200,000 clones, 88% occurring once. Sequencing input: peripheral blood. This sequence was found in a man aged 18-30 years with active or convalescent COVID-19. The J gene is TRBJ1-4, the V gene TRBV3-1 (or the pseudogene TRBV3-2), with D possibly matching TRBD1 (6 bases). The DNA of the CDR3 is TGTGCCAGCAGCCAACGAAGGGACAAGGGGGAAAAACTGTTTTTT. Its protein product is CASSQRRDKGEKLFF.